This paragraph covers one TCR beta chain sequence. Its antigen specificity is not known. No base quality information exists; no much larger clone differs at one position. These data originate in a study of the immune and genomic landscape of osteosarcoma (dated by TCRdb to about 2020). Background for the entire study: A total of more than 45 pediatric and adult patients with high-grade osteosarcoma made up the overall cohort, and the median age at diagnosis was 27 years (range roughly 5-85). Poor-risk disease was overrepresented in the cohort, as 73% of patients had an unfavorable pathologic response to standard therapy and 67% were deceased. In the overall cohort, approximately 60% of patients were male, and localized disease at diagnosis was presented by about 80% of patients. Osteosarcoma specimens were profiled with whole genome, RNA and T-cell receptor sequencing plus immunohistochemistry and reverse phase protein arrays so that immunogenic potential could be defined. The osteosarcoma immunogenomic landscape was characterized by integrating TCR sequencing results with transcriptome, protein array and immunostaining data. An explanation for the limited clinical activity of immune checkpoint inhibitors in osteosarcoma was sought in the study. A couple of samples from the same tumor site were contributed by each of a few patients.

The junction carries 3 bases between V and J, which are trimmed by 3 bases and 6 bases respectively. From a lookup of the germline V gene (reference sequence), CDR1 and CDR2 are SEHNR and FQNEAQ. Counted from cysteine to phenylalanine, this CDR3 has 11 amino acids. Only CDR3 DNA remains: 33 bases, in frame from the first base. Overall study outcomes, separate from this receptor: The clonality benchmarks were taken from external normal skin and healthy peripheral blood data instead of from matched normal tissue. Sample size was not determined by any statistical method, because osteosarcoma is rare and every possible sample was collected. Although TCR productive clonality was higher in the immune-hot C3 cluster than in the cold C1 cluster, TCR productive clonality was still low overall. In five cases, a single hyperexpanded clone dominated the repertoire, and each of these five cases had fewer than 100 T-cell clonotypes. Along with the frozen tumor specimens, matched blood was collected from just a couple of patients. Productive TCR clonality was low overall, averaging around 0.1 with a maximum of roughly 0.3, suggesting limited T-cell clonal expansion.

The ImmunoSEQ Assay (Adaptive Biotechnologies) was used to immunosequence the CDR3 regions of the TCR beta chain. Under the source paper's analysis protocol: TCRB rearrangements, read counts, read proportions and gene usage were exported through the ImmunoSEQ Analyzer platform. T-cell clonality was calculated from productive rearrangements as 1 minus Pielou's evenness. In the clonal space homeostasis analysis, clonotypes were sorted into rare, small, medium, large or hyperexpanded (0.01 to 1 of the repertoire) bins. TCR productive clonality was compared across immune clusters C1, C2 and C3 using the Wilcoxon rank sum test. Held by TCRdb, this immuneACCESS table contains in-frame sequences only and omits some clones. Under half of the omission traces to an unresolved V gene where checked; the cause of the rest is unknown. The D gene and trimming were derived from the DNA, and the V and J assignments and clone size from that table. The sample includes about 5,100 clones, with 77% observed a single time. Roughly 6.8% of the sample comes from the top ten.

Post-treatment primary, local recurrence and metastasis tumors from poor-prognosis patients were used as specimens. The sequence came from a human donor with osteosarcoma. Recombination connected TRBV7-9 to TRBJ2-1; the D gene remains uncertain. The specimen was osteosarcoma tumor tissue from the lung. CDR3 reads: CASSFANEQFF. The sequenced DNA is TGTGCCAGCAGCTTTGCCAATGAGCAGTTCTTC.